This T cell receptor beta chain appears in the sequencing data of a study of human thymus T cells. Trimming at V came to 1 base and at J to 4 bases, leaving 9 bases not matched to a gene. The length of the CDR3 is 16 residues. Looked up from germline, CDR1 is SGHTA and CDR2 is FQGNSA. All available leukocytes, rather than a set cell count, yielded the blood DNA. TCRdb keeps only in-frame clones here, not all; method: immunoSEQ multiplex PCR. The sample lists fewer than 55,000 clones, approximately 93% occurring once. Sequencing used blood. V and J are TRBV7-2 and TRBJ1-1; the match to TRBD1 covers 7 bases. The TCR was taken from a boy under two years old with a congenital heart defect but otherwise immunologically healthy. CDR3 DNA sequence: TGTGCCAGCAGCTTAGAAAGGACAGGCGTGGGCACTGAAGCTTTCTTT. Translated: CASSLERTGVGTEAFF.